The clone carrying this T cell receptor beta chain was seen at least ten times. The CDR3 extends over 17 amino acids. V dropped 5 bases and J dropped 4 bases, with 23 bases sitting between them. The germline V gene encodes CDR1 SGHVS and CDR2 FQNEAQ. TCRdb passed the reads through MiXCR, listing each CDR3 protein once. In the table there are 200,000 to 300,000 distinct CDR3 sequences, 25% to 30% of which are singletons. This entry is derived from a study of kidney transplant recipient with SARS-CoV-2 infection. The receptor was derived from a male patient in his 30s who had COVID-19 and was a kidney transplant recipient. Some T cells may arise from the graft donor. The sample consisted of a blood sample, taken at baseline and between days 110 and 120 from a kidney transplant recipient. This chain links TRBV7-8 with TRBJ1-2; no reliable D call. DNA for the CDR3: TGTGCCAGCAGCATAGTAAGATTTACCCGAAAGACCTATGGCTACACCTTC. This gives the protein CASSIVRFTRKTYGYTF.